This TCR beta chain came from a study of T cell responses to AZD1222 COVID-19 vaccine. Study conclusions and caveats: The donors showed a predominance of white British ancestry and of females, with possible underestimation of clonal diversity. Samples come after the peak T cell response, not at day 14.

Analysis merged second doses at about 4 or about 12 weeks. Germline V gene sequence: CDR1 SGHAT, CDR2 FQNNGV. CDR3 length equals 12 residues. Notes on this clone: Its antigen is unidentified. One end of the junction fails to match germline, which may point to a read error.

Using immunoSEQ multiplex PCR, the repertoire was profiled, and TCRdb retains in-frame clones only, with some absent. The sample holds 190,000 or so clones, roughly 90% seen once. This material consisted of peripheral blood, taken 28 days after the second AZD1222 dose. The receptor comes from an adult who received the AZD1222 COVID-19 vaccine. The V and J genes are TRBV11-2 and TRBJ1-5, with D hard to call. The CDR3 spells CASSLSGQAQHF. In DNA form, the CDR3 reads TGTGCCAGCAGCTTATCGGGTCAGGCCCAGCATTTT.